A single sample is the source of the 5 T cell receptor beta chains below, sequenced in a study of long-term antiretroviral therapy in people with HIV. Survey-level resolution applied to immunoSEQ assay v3.0. Sequenced by immunoSEQ multiplex PCR; TCRdb stores in-frame clones only, minus some. This table holds tens of thousands of clones, roughly 87% found once. Source: unsorted PBMCs, taken 1.1 years after starting antiretroviral therapy. The receptor set was obtained from a young man with HIV.

The chain uses TRBV28 and TRBJ1-2; D not resolved. The CDR3 loop spans 12 amino acids. Trimming pared 5 bases from V and 9 bases from J, leaving 13 bases between. Germline V gene sequence: CDR1 MDHEN, CDR2 SYDVKM. CDR3 amino acids: CASSTGVISYTF. CDR3 DNA sequence: TGTGCCAGCAGTACCGGGGTAATTAGCTACACCTTC.

The chain recombines TRBV10-3 with TRBJ2-6; possible D gene TRBD2, 5 bases. This CDR3 is built from 15 residues. Germline-derived CDR1 and CDR2 are ENHRY and SYGVKD. V lost 5 bases, J lost 0 bases, and 8 bases lay in between. CDR3 residues: CAISPGVSGANVLTF. The CDR3 DNA sequence: TGTGCCATCAGTCCCGGGGTCTCTGGGGCCAACGTCCTGACTTTC.

The gene calls are TRBV4-3 and TRBJ2-1; no firm D call. CDR3 size: 15 residues. V lost 0 bases to trimming and J lost 5 bases, with 11 bases between them. CDR1 LGHNA and CDR2 YSLEER come from the germline V gene. The CDR3 sequence is CASSQDRHGDNEQFF. The CDR3, as DNA: TGCGCCAGCAGCCAAGATCGGCACGGAGACAATGAGCAGTTCTTC.

The rearrangement joins TRBV27 to TRBJ2-1, with TRBD2 matching over 14 bases. V lost 6 bases, J lost 6 bases, and 19 bases stayed unmatched. Germline V gene lookup returns CDR1 MNHEY and CDR2 SMNVEV (reference sequence). This CDR3 region has 20 residues. For the CDR3, the DNA is TGTGCCAGCAGGACACACAGGGGAACCGGGACTAGCGGGAGTAGCAATGAGCAGTTCTTC. This gives the protein CASRTHRGTGTSGSSNEQFF.

The rearrangement links TRBV23-1 to TRBJ2-1; D is perhaps TRBD1 or TRBD2 (5 bases each). TRBV23-1 is treated as an ORF (open reading frame) with a function not yet certain. V was pared by 8 bases and J by 6 bases, with 14 bases between. The CDR3 totals 13 residues. Here the CDR3 DNA reads TGCGCCAGCGAGGTGGGGGAAACCAATGAGCAGTTCTTC. This sequence encodes CASEVGETNEQFF.